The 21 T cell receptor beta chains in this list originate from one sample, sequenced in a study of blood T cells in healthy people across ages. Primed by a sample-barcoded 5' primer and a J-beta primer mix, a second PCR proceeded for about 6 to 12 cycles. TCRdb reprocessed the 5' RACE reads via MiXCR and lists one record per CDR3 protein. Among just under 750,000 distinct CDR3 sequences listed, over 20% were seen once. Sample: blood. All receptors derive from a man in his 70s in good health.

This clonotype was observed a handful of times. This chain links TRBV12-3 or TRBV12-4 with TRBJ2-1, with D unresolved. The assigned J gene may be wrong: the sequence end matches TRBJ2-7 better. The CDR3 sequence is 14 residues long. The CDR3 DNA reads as TGTGCCAGCAGTTTACGCCATTCTGGCTACGAGCAGTACTTC. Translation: CASSLRHSGYEQYF.

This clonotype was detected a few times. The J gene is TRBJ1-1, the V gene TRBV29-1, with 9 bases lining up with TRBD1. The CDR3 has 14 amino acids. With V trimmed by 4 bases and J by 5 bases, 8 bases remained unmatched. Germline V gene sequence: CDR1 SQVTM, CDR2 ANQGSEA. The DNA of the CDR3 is TGCAGCGTTGCCCCGACAGGGGGTCGTACTGAAGCTTTCTTT. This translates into CSVAPTGGRTEAFF.

CDR3 coding DNA: TGCAGCGTTGACGGTAGCGGGAGTAGCGATGAGCAGTTCTTC. It codes for CSVDGSGSSDEQFF. The chain is built from TRBV29-1 and TRBJ2-5; TRBD2 aligns across 9 bases. TRBJ2-1 explains the end of the DNA better; the J call may be wrong. There are 14 residues in the CDR3. CDR1 is SQVTM, CDR2 ANQGSEA, per germline.

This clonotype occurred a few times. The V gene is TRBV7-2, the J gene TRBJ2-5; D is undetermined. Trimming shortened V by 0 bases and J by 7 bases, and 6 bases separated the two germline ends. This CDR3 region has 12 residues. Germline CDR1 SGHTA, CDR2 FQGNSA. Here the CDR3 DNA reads TGTGCCAGCAGCTTAGCGGCAAGGACCCAGTACTTC. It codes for CASSLAARTQYF.

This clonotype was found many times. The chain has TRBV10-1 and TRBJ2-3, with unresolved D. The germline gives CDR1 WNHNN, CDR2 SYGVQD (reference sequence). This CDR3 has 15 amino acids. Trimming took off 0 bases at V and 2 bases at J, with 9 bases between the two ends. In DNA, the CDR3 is TGCGCCAGCAGTGAGTCGGCGGATCCCACAGATACGCAGTATTTT. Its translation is CASSESADPTDTQYF.

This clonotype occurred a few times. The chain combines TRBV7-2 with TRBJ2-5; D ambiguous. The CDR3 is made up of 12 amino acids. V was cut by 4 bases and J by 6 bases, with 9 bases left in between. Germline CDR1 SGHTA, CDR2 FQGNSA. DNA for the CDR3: TGTGCCAGCAGCTCCGAAGACAAGACCCAGTACTTC. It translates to CASSSEDKTQYF.

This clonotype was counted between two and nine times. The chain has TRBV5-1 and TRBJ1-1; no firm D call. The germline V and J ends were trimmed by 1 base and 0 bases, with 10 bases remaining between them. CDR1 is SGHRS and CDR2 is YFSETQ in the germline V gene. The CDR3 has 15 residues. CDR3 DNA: TGCGCCAGCAGCTTGCAGCAATTCATGAACACTGAAGCTTTCTTT. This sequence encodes CASSLQQFMNTEAFF.

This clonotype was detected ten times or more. The CDR3 coding sequence is TGTGCCAGTAGTATTCACGAGTTCTATGGCTACACCTTC. As protein: CASSIHEFYGYTF. This chain uses TRBV19 with TRBJ1-2; no definite D call. The ends were cut back, 3 bases at V and 4 bases at J, with 9 bases in the middle. Germline CDR1 is LNHDA and CDR2 is SQIVND (reference sequence). This CDR3 has 13 residues.

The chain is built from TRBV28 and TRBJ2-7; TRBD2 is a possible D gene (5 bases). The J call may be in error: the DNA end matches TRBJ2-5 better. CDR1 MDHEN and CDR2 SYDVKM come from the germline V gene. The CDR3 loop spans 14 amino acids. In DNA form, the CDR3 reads TGTGCCAGCAGGCCTGGTATGCCGGGGGAGACCCAGTACTTC. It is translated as CASRPGMPGETQYF.

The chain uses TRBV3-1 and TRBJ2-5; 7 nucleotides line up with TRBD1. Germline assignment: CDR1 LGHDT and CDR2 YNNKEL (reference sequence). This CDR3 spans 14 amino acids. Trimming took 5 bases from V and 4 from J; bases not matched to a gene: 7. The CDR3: CASSRLQGLETQYF. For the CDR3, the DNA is TGTGCCAGCAGCAGACTACAGGGGCTAGAGACCCAGTACTTC.

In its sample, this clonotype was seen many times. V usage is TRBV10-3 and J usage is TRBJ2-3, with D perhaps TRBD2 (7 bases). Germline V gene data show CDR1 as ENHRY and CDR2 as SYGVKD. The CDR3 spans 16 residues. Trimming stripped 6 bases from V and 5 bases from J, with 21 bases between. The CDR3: CAISAQGPGGVDTQYF. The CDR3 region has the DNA TGTGCCATCAGCGCCCAGGGACCGGGGGGCGTAGATACGCAGTATTTT.

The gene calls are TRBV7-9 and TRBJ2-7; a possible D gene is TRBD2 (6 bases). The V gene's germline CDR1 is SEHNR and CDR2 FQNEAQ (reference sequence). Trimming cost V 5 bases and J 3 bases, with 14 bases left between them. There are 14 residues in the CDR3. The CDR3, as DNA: TGTGCCAGCAGCACCGGAGGGGAGATCTACGAGCAGTACTTC. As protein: CASSTGGEIYEQYF.

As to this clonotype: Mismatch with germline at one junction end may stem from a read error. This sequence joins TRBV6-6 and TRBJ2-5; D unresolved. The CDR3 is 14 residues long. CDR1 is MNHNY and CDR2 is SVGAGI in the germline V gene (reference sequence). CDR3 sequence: CASSPGYPRETQHF. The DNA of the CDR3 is TGTGCCAGCAGTCCCGGCTACCCCCGCGAGACCCAGCACTTC.

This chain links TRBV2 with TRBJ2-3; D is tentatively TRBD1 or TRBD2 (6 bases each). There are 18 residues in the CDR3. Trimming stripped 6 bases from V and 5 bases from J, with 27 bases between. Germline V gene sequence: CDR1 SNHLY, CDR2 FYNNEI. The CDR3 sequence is CASRSWGARFGEKDTQYF. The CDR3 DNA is TGTGCCAGCAGATCTTGGGGGGCGAGGTTCGGTGAAAAAGATACGCAGTATTTT.

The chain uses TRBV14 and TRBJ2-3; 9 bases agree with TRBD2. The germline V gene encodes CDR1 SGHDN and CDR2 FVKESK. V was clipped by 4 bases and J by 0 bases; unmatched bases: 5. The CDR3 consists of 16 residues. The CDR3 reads CASSPGSGGSTDTQYF. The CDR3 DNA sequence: TGTGCCAGCAGCCCGGGGAGCGGGGGGAGCACAGATACGCAGTATTTT.

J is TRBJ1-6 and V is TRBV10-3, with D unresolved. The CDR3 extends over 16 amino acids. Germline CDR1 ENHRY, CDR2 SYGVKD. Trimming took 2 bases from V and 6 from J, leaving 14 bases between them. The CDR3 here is CAISELFEGSNSPLHF. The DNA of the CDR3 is TGTGCCATCAGTGAGCTGTTTGAGGGTAGTAATTCACCCCTCCACTTT.

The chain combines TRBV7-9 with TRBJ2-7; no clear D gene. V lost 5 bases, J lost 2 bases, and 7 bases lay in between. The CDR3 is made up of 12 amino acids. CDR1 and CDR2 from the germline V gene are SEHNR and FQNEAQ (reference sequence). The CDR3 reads CASSEQAYEQYF. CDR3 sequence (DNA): TGTGCCAGCAGCGAACAAGCCTACGAGCAGTACTTC.

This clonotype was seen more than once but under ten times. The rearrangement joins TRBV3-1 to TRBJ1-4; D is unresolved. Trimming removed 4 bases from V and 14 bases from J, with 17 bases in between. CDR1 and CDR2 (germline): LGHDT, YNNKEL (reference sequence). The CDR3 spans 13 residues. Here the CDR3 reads CASSRDREGNLFF. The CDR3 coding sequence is TGTGCCAGCAGCCGAGATCGGGAGGGAAACCTGTTTTTT.

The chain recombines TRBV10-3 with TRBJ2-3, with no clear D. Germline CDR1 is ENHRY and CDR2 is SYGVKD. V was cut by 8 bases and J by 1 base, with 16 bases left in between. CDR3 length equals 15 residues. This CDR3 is CAIRSSAARTDTQYF. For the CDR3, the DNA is TGTGCCATCCGGTCTTCGGCAGCTCGCACAGATACGCAGTATTTT.

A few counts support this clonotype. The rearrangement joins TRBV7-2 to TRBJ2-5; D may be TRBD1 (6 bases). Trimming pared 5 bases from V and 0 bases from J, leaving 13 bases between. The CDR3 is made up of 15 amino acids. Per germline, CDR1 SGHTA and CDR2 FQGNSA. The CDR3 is CASSALQGYQETQYF. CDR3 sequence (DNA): TGTGCCAGCAGCGCCCTACAGGGATACCAAGAGACCCAGTACTTC.

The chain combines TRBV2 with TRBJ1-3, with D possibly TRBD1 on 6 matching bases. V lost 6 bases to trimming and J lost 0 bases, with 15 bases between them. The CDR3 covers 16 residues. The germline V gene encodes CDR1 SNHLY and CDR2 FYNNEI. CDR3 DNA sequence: TGTGCCAGCAGCCTATCGACAGGCCACTCTGGAAACACCATATATTTT. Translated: CASSLSTGHSGNTIYF.